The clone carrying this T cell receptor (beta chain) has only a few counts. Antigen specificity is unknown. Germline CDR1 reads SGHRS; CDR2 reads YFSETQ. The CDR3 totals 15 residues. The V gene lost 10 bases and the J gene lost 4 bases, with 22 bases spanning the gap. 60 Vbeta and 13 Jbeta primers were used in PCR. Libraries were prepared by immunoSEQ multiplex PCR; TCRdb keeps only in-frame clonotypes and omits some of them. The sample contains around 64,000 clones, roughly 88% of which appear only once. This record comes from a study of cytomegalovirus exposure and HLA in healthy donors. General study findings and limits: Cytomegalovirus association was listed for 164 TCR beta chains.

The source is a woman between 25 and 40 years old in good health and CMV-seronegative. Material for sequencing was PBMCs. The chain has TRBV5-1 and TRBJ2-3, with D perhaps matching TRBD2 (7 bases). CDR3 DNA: TGCGCCTGTCAATGGGGGGGACATGAAGCAGATACGCAGTATTTT. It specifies CACQWGGHEADTQYF.